This T cell receptor (beta chain) emerged from a study of OX40 agonist ivuxolimab in advanced cancers. On cycle 4 day 1 and cycle 7 day 1, as well as at baseline, blood was sampled. TCRdb's table, derived via immunoSEQ multiplex PCR, lists solely in-frame clones and lacks some. Of about 94,000 clones in the sample, more than 75% were seen once. Note on this clone: Its antigen is as yet unknown.

Study-wide points: Certain nonresponders likewise exhibited a low normalized T-cell clonal expansion. Partial responders at 0.1-3.0 mg/kg showed near-lowest clonal expansion.

Trimming at V came to 1 base and at J to 0 bases, leaving 8 bases not matched to a gene. Germline CDR1 reads MGHDK; CDR2 reads SYGVNS. The CDR3 extends over 18 amino acids. This sequence was found in an adult with an advanced solid tumor such as melanoma, head and neck, liver or kidney cancer. This specimen consisted of CD4+ or CD8+ T cells sorted from blood, obtained in a trial of the OX40 agonist ivuxolimab. This sequence joins TRBV25-1 and TRBJ1-4; 7 positions agree with TRBD1. CDR3 sequence (DNA): TGTGCCAGCAGTGAATTGCCAAAGGGGGCTCCAACTAATGAAAAACTGTTTTTT. As protein: CASSELPKGAPTNEKLFF. The full variable domain, rest sourced from reference TRBV25-1 and TRBJ1-4, is EADIYQTPRYLVIGTGKKITLECSQTMGHDKMYWYQQDPGMELHLIHYSYGVNSTEKGDLSSESTVSRIRTEHFPLTLESARPSHTSQYLCASSELPKGAPTNEKLFFGSGTQLSVL.